The T cell receptor beta chain under discussion was sequenced for a study of beta chain features in type 1 diabetes (dated by TCRdb to the late 2010s). At the level of the whole study: Patients and healthy donors did not differ in mean age, gender distribution, total cell number or subset yield. Naive and central memory subsets were obtained from all 28 donors, but regulatory and stem cell-like memory subsets were isolated from only 8 patients and roughly eight healthy donors. In the study, TCRB repertoires of sorted circulating CD4+ T cell subsets from recently diagnosed type 1 diabetes patients were compared with those of matched healthy donors. A total of 100 million to 140 million sorted cells were examined across all samples, and the number of cells per subset was strongly correlated with RNA yield.

From each donor, a single peripheral blood sample of 90 to 150 mL on average was drawn into heparinised tubes. Naive, central memory, regulatory and stem cell-like memory CD4+ T cells were sorted on a BD FACSAria II using a panel including CD45RO, CCR7, CD25, CD127, CD95 and CD27. A purity above 98% was achieved for all sorted populations. Right away, PBMCs were isolated by Lymphoprep density gradient centrifugation and were stained directly, with no culture step. So that batch effects would be minimized, each experiment stained and sorted samples in pairs, pairing one healthy donor with one patient. Broad study findings and their caveats: Naive, central memory and regulatory TCRB repertoires appeared to be more similar among patients than among healthy donors. Shorter templates might have been favored by PCR, but patient and control samples were amplified and corrected together, so both groups would have been affected equally by any skew. Because the HLA sub-analyses included only small numbers of individuals, any influence of HLA type on TCRB rearrangement was left unresolved. Type 1 diabetes patients showed a moderate but significant shortening of TCRB CDR3 length in all four CD4+ subsets. Because cDNA rather than genomic DNA was sequenced, highly expressing activated cells could have been over-represented, although no difference in activation and CD3 levels was found between groups. At VDJ recombination sites, type 1 diabetes patients had fewer insertions and more deleted nucleotides, which implies abnormalities in thymic rearrangement.

Note on this clone: Its antigen remains undetermined. Per-nucleotide qualities are absent, and no much larger clonotype sits a single base away.

The entire amount of isolated RNA was reverse transcribed using the High Capacity cDNA Reverse Transcription Kit, so the sequenced TCRB transcripts were expressed ones. Deep immunoSEQ sequencing was applied to naive, central memory and regulatory T cell samples, giving an average of roughly 3.6 million total reads per sample. After sorted cells were lysed in RLT buffer, RNA was extracted with DNase-treated RNeasy Micro or Mini kits, with the choice depending on cell number. Each cell subset was processed on its own to prevent cross-contamination, while patient and healthy donor samples were processed together. TCRB sequences were amplified from cDNA with the immunoSEQ multiplex PCR, producing 87-bp fragments spanning the CDR3 region. Amplicons were sequenced on the Illumina HiSeq platform. In the paper's pipeline: Synthetic template baselines were used to correct PCR bias computationally, reads within Hamming distance 2 were collapsed together, and singletons that could not be merged were discarded. Reads were aligned against IMGT so that V, D and J genes, CDR3 length and insertions or deletions at six rearrangement sites could be assigned. Within each subset, clonotype counts were normalized to the number of sorted cells before true diversity and Gini coefficients were calculated with the tcR R package. The overlap coefficient, calculated on TCRB nucleotide sequences, was used to measure repertoire sharing. The table comes from immuneACCESS by way of TCRdb, which keeps in-frame sequences with V and J called. Part of the clones is missing from these tables; in studies checked, under half for an unresolved V gene and the rest for unknown reasons. D and trimming were read from the DNA, whereas the V and J calls and clone size are those reported in that table. Recorded for this sample are roughly 40,000 clones; 64% of them occurred a single time. The ten largest account for 2% to 2.5% of the sample.

Sequences SGHDN (CDR1) and FVKESK (CDR2) are obtained from the germline V gene. The CDR3 numbers 20 residues from cysteine through phenylalanine. The read is trimmed to its CDR3 DNA, 60 bases read in frame from base 1. V ends up 4 bases short and J 2 bases short, with an unmatched junction base count of 18. This sequence uses TRBV14 and TRBJ2-3; 10 central bases correspond to TRBD2. This sequence originates from a woman aged 30 to 39 in good health. The specimen sequenced was Tregs from blood. The cell subset or site label corresponds to: regulatory CD4+ T cells. CDR3 protein: CASSPRLGLAGGPNTDTQYF. The DNA reads TGTGCCAGCAGCCCCCGCCTCGGTTTAGCGGGAGGACCCAACACAGATACGCAGTATTTT. With the portions outside the CDR3 filled from the reference TRBV14 and TRBJ2-3 genes, the complete variable region becomes EAGVTQFPSHSVIEKGQTVTLRCDPISGHDNLYWYRRVMGKEIKFLLHFVKESKQDESGMPNNRFLAERTGGTYSTLKVQPAELEDSGVYFCASSPRLGLAGGPNTDTQYFGPGTRLTVL.